These 18 T cell receptor beta chains share one sample of origin, sequenced in a study of cytomegalovirus exposure and HLA in healthy donors. 13 Jbeta primers and 60 Vbeta primers were used for the PCR. Repertoires were generated with immunoSEQ multiplex PCR, while TCRdb's copy carries only in-frame clones and drops some. The data show about 110,000 clones, 55% to 75% seen once. Sequencing input: PBMCs. Receptor source: a man aged 25-40 years in good health and CMV-seropositive.

This clone was observed a handful of times. This chain's CDR3 is CASSLSENYGYTF. The CDR3 nucleotides are TGTGCCAGCAGCTTATCCGAGAACTATGGCTACACCTTC. The gene calls are TRBV7-9 and TRBJ1-2; D unclear. Trimming removed 2 bases at V and 2 bases at J, with 6 bases between. This CDR3 region has 13 residues. Germline CDR1 is SEHNR and CDR2 is FQNEAQ (reference sequence). The whole variable domain, remainder taken from reference TRBV7-9 and TRBJ1-2, is DTGVSQNPRHKITKRGQNVTFRCDPISEHNRLYWYRQTLGQGPEFLTYFQNEAQLEKSRLLSDRFSAERPKGSFSTLEIQRTEQGDSAMYLCASSLSENYGYTFGSGTRLTVV.

The J gene is TRBJ2-7, the V gene TRBV29-1; tentative D call: TRBD1 (7 bases). This CDR3 comprises 13 residues. The V gene lost 4 bases and the J gene lost 5 bases, with 15 bases spanning the gap. Germline V gene data show CDR1 as SQVTM and CDR2 as ANQGSEA. Here the CDR3 DNA reads TGCAGCGTTGGGTTAGGGGGCGGGAACGAGCAGTACTTC. It codes for CSVGLGGGNEQYF.

Only a few counts were recorded for this clone. The J gene is TRBJ1-1, the V gene TRBV5-1; D is undetermined. Germline CDR1 reads SGHRS; CDR2 reads YFSETQ. Trimming cost V 0 bases and J 4 bases, with 10 bases left between them. The CDR3 totals 14 residues. CDR3 region: CASSLAGWGTEAFF. CDR3 nucleotide sequence: TGCGCCAGCAGCTTGGCGGGATGGGGCACTGAAGCTTTCTTT.

The rearrangement joins TRBV5-1 to TRBJ2-1; D perhaps matches TRBD1 (5 bases). From germline, CDR1 is SGHRS and CDR2 YFSETQ. Trimming shortened V by 0 bases and J by 2 bases, and 9 bases separated the two germline ends. This CDR3 is built from 15 residues. The CDR3 spells CASSLGQITYNEQFF. CDR3 sequence (DNA): TGCGCCAGCAGCTTGGGACAGATTACCTACAATGAGCAGTTCTTC.

V and J are TRBV16 and TRBJ2-5, with D perhaps TRBD1 (6 bases). V was clipped by 1 base and J by 3 bases, with 12 bases between them. The germline CDR1 and CDR2 sequences are KGHSY and FQNENV. This CDR3 spans 15 amino acids. The DNA of the CDR3 is TGTGCCAGCAGCCAATGGGCACAGGGAGAAGAGACCCAGTACTTC. Protein sequence: CASSQWAQGEETQYF.

This clone was detected only a few times. This sequence joins TRBV5-1 and TRBJ2-1; 8 bases are shared with TRBD2. This CDR3 is 16 amino acids long. V shed 2 bases and J 0 bases; nucleotides not matched to a gene: 4. Germline CDR1 and CDR2: SGHRS and YFSETQ. CDR3 in amino acids: CASSFAGGYSYNEQFF. In DNA form, the CDR3 reads TGCGCCAGCAGCTTTGCGGGGGGATACTCCTACAATGAGCAGTTCTTC.

V gene TRBV5-1 combines with J gene TRBJ2-5; maybe TRBD2 (5 bases). Trimming took off 3 bases at V and 3 bases at J, with 15 bases between the two ends. Germline CDR1 and CDR2: SGHRS and YFSETQ. The CDR3 extends over 15 amino acids. CDR3 sequence reads: CASSYLRGGEETQYF. The CDR3 DNA follows: TGCGCCAGCAGCTACCTCCGGGGTGGCGAAGAGACCCAGTACTTC. Based on the CDR3 plus reference TRBV5-1 and TRBJ2-5, the full variable domain is KAGVTQTPRYLIKTRGQQVTLSCSPISGHRSVSWYQQTPGQGLQFLFEYFSETQRNKGNFPGRFSGRQFSNSRSEMNVSTLELGDSALYLCASSYLRGGEETQYFGPGTRLLVL.

The rearrangement links TRBV4-1 to TRBJ2-7; D uncertain. Between the trimmed V and J ends, which lost 4 bases and 4 bases, there was a span of 11 bases. Germline V gene lookup returns CDR1 MGHRA and CDR2 YSYEKL. This CDR3 spans 13 amino acids. The CDR3 coding sequence is TGCGCCAGCAGCCGAGAAATCCGGTACGAGCAGTACTTC. Encoded protein: CASSREIRYEQYF.

The chain carries TRBV7-2 and TRBJ1-6; D is uncertain. Germline assignment: CDR1 SGHTA and CDR2 FQGNSA. Trimming took off 4 bases at V and 7 bases at J, with 5 bases between the two ends. The CDR3 has 12 residues. CDR3 amino acids: CASSSQNSPLHF. The CDR3 nucleotides are TGTGCCAGCAGCTCTCAGAATTCACCCCTCCACTTT.

The rearrangement joins TRBV7-3 to TRBJ2-1; D remains unclear. Between the trimmed V and J ends, which lost 5 bases and 0 bases, there was a span of 11 bases. Germline lookup yields CDR1 SGHTA and CDR2 FQGTGA. The CDR3 covers 15 residues. CDR3 in DNA: TGTGCCAGCAGCCCGACTTCAAGCTCCTACAATGAGCAGTTCTTC. This gives the protein CASSPTSSSYNEQFF.

The chain employs TRBV4-2 and TRBJ2-7; a weak D match, TRBD2 (7 bases). Between the trimmed V and J ends, which lost 0 bases and 3 bases, there was a span of 15 bases. This CDR3 comprises 16 residues. Germline V CDR1 and CDR2: LGHNA, YNFKEQ. The CDR3 region has the DNA TGTGCCAGCAGCCAAGATTGGAGGGGGGGCCTCTACGAGCAGTACTTC. Translation gives CASSQDWRGGLYEQYF.

The chain carries TRBV7-9 and TRBJ2-3, with 7 bases fitting TRBD1. Germline lookup yields CDR1 SEHNR and CDR2 FQNEAQ (reference sequence). The CDR3 has 13 residues. The ends lost 7 bases at V and 1 base at J; junction bases unmatched: 2. The DNA for the CDR3 is TGTGCCAGCAACGGACAGGGCACAGATACGCAGTATTTT. Amino acids: CASNGQGTDTQYF. Full variable domain (missing parts from reference TRBV7-9 and TRBJ2-3): DTGVSQNPRHKITKRGQNVTFRCDPISEHNRLYWYRQTLGQGPEFLTYFQNEAQLEKSRLLSDRFSAERPKGSFSTLEIQRTEQGDSAMYLCASNGQGTDTQYFGPGTRLTVL.

The chain recombines TRBV19 with TRBJ2-7; 8 nucleotides match TRBD2. Trimming at V came to 5 bases and at J to 3 bases, leaving 9 bases not matched to a gene. The CDR3 is 15 residues long. Germline V gene lookup returns CDR1 LNHDA and CDR2 SQIVND (reference sequence). CDR3 bases: TGTGCCAGTAGTCCCGGGGTAGCGGGGAACTACGAGCAGTACTTC. This encodes CASSPGVAGNYEQYF.

The V gene is TRBV4-1, the J gene TRBJ1-4; no clear D. CDR1 and CDR2 from the germline V gene are MGHRA and YSYEKL. The CDR3 length is 16 residues. V was clipped by 5 bases and J by 3 bases, with 16 bases between them. The CDR3 sequence is CASSSLGGRANEKLFF. CDR3 nucleotides: TGCGCCAGCAGCTCACTGGGAGGGAGGGCTAATGAAAAACTGTTTTTT.

The gene calls are TRBV28 and TRBJ1-2; 7 bases fit TRBD1. Germline V CDR1 and CDR2: MDHEN, SYDVKM. The CDR3 is made up of 13 amino acids. The ends lost 7 bases at V and 5 bases at J; junction bases unmatched: 7. This CDR3 reads CASTQGVGYGYTF. Here the CDR3 DNA reads TGTGCCAGCACCCAGGGGGTAGGATATGGCTACACCTTC.

CDR3: CASSFRGYSGNTIYF. The DNA for the CDR3 is TGTGCCAGCAGCTTTCGCGGGTACTCTGGAAACACCATATATTTT. This sequence joins TRBV11-2 and TRBJ1-3; D uncertain. Trimming removed 3 bases at V and 0 bases at J, with 9 bases between. Germline V CDR1 and CDR2: SGHAT, FQNNGV. This CDR3 region has 15 residues.

The chain recombines TRBV11-2 with TRBJ2-7; TRBD1 aligns across 7 bases. V dropped 3 bases and J dropped 5; count of bases not matched to a gene: 10. Germline loops: CDR1 SGHAT, CDR2 FQNNGV. CDR3 length: 15 residues. CDR3 in DNA: TGTGCCAGCAGCTTGACAGGGTCGATGTTCGACGAGCAGTACTTC. Its translation is CASSLTGSMFDEQYF.

The chain employs TRBV9 and TRBJ2-5; possibly TRBD2 for D (7 bases). The CDR3 covers 13 residues. Looked up from germline, CDR1 is SGDLS and CDR2 is YYNGEE. With 0 bases removed from V and 5 bases from J, the gap between germline ends came to 8 bases. CDR3 protein: CASSVEGGETQYF. The CDR3 bases are TGTGCCAGCAGCGTAGAGGGGGGGGAGACCCAGTACTTC.